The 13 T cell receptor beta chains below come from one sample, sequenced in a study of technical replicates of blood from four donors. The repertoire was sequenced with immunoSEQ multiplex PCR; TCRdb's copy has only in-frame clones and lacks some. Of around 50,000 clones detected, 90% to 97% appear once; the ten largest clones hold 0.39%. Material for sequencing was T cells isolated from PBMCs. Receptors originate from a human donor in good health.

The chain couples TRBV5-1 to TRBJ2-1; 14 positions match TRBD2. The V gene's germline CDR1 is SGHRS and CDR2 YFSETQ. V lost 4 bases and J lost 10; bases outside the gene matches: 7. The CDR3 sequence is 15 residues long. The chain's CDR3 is CASSPGTSGRSEQFF. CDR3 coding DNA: TGCGCCAGCAGCCCCGGGACTAGCGGGAGATCAGAGCAGTTCTTC.

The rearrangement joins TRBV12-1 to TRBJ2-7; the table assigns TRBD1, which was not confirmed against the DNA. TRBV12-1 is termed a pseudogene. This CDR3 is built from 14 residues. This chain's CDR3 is CASSQGQEAYEQYF. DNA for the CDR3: TGTGCCAGCAGCCAGGGACAAGAAGCCTACGAGCAGTACTTC.

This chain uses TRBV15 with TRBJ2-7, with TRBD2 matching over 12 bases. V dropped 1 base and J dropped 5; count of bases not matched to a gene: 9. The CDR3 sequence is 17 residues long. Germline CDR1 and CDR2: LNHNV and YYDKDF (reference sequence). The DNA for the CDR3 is TGTGCCACCAGCAGAGGAGCTCTAGCGGGAGGGTCCGACGAGCAGTACTTC. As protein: CATSRGALAGGSDEQYF.

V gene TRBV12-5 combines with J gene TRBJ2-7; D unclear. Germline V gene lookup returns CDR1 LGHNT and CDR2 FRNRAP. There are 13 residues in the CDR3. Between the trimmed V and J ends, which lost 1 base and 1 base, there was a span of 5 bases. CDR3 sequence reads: CASGLGRSYEQYF. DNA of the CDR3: TGTGCTAGTGGTTTGGGCAGGTCCTACGAGCAGTACTTC.

The CDR3 DNA sequence: TGTGCCAGCTCACCACCTTTCGGGACAGGGAGAAACGAGCAGTACTTC. Its translation is CASSPPFGTGRNEQYF. The chain recombines TRBV18 with TRBJ2-7, with 9 bases matching TRBD1. The CDR3 loop spans 16 amino acids. Trimming took 0 bases from V and 5 from J; bases not matched to a gene: 8. Germline assignment: CDR1 KGHSH and CDR2 LQKENI. The full variable domain, completed using reference TRBV18 and TRBJ2-7, is NAGVMQNPRHLVRRRGQEARLRCSPMKGHSHVYWYRQLPEEGLKFMVYLQKENIIDESGMPKERFSAEFPKEGPSILRIQQVVRGDSAAYFCASSPPFGTGRNEQYFGPGTRLTVT.

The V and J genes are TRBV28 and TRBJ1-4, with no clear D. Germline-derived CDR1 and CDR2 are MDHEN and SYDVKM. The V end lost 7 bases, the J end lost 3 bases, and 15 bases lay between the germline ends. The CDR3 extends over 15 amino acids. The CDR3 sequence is CASKPDSAANEKLFF. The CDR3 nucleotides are TGTGCCAGCAAGCCCGACTCGGCGGCTAATGAAAAACTGTTTTTT.

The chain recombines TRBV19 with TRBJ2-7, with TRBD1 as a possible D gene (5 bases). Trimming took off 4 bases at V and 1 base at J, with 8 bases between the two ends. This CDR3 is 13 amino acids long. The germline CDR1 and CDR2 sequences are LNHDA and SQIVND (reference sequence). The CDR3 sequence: CASSTTASYEQYF. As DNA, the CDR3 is TGTGCCAGTAGTACGACAGCTTCCTACGAGCAGTACTTC.

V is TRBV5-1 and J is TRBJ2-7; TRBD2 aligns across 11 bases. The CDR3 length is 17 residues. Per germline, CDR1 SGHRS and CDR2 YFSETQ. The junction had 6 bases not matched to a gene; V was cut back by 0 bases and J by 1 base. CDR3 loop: CASSLGLAGLVSYEQYF. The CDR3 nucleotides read TGCGCCAGCAGCTTGGGACTAGCGGGGTTAGTTTCCTACGAGCAGTACTTC.

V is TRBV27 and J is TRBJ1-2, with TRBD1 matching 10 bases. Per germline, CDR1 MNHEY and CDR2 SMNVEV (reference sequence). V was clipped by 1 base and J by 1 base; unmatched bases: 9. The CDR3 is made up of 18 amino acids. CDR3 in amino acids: CASSLFRVGTGDNYGYTF. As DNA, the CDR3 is TGTGCCAGCAGTTTATTCCGCGTCGGGACAGGGGATAACTATGGCTACACCTTC.

This CDR3 is CASHSAPYHNEQFF. The CDR3 region has the DNA TGTGCCAGCCATAGCGCTCCCTACCACAATGAGCAGTTCTTC. This chain connects TRBV6-5 to TRBJ2-1, with D tentatively TRBD2 (5 bases). Germline V gene lookup returns CDR1 MNHEY and CDR2 SVGAGI. The CDR3 runs 14 residues. Trimming took off 8 bases at V and 5 bases at J, with 16 bases between the two ends.

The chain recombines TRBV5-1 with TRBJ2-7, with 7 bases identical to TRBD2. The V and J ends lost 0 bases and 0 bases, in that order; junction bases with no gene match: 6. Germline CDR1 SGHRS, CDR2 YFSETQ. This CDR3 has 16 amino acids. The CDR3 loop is CASSLEASGYSYEQYF. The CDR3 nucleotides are TGCGCCAGCAGCTTGGAGGCTAGCGGTTACTCCTACGAGCAGTACTTC. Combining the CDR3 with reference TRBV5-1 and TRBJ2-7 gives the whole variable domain KAGVTQTPRYLIKTRGQQVTLSCSPISGHRSVSWYQQTPGQGLQFLFEYFSETQRNKGNFPGRFSGRQFSNSRSEMNVSTLELGDSALYLCASSLEASGYSYEQYFGPGTRLTVT.

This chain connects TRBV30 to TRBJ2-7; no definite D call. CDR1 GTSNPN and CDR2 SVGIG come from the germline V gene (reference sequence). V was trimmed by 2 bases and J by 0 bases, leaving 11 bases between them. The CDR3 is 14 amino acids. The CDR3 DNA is TGTGCCTGGAGTCGGAGTTTAAGCTCCTACGAGCAGTACTTC. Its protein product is CAWSRSLSSYEQYF.

Here the CDR3 DNA reads TGCGCCAGCAGCCAGCCGACAGGGTTCAACTATGGCTACACCTTC. The encoded protein is CASSQPTGFNYGYTF. The genes are TRBV4-1 and TRBJ1-2; TRBD1 matches 7 bases. Germline V gene sequence: CDR1 MGHRA, CDR2 YSYEKL. J gave up 2 bases and V 3 bases, and 6 bases lay outside the gene matches. CDR3 length equals 15 residues.